This entry lists 22 T cell receptor beta chains sequenced from one sample in a study of blood T cells in healthy people across ages. PCR was performed a second time for roughly 6 to 12 cycles using a sample-barcoded 5' primer and a J-beta primer mix. TCRdb independently ran MiXCR on the 5' RACE reads; one entry per CDR3 protein. Among around 800,000 distinct CDR3 sequences, roughly 26% were seen once, and the ten largest hold roughly 3.1%. This sample was also put to use in a study of T cells of mothers and their children.

The sample consisted of blood. These receptors were collected from a boy younger than 18 in good health.

This chain connects TRBV12-3 or TRBV12-4 to TRBJ2-2; 16 nucleotides align to TRBD2. This CDR3 has 17 residues. V lost 6 bases to trimming and J lost 2 bases; unmatched junction nucleotides: 3. For the CDR3, the DNA is TGTGCCAGCAGGGGACTAGCGGGGGGGCTTAACACCGGGGAGCTGTTTTTT. As protein: CASRGLAGGLNTGELFF.

In this sample, this clonotype turned up a few times. This chain joins TRBV23-1 and TRBJ1-4; D remains ambiguous. TRBV23-1 is reported as an ORF; its role is uncertain. CDR3 size: 15 residues. V was trimmed by 2 bases and J by 8 bases, leaving 15 bases between them. Written as DNA, the CDR3 is TGCGCCAGCAGTCAAATGAAAGCCCTCAGCGAAAAACTGTTTTTT. This sequence encodes CASSQMKALSEKLFF.

The chain couples TRBV20-1 to TRBJ2-3; no firm D call. Trimming left V 6 bases short and J 3 bases short, with 13 bases between. CDR1 and CDR2 (germline): DFQATT, SNEGSKA (reference sequence). The CDR3 totals 13 residues. CDR3 amino acids: CSASRVETDTQYF. The CDR3 DNA reads TGCAGTGCCTCTCGGGTCGAAACAGATACGCAGTATTTT.

This clonotype was seen more than once but under ten times. V is TRBV28 and J is TRBJ1-2; tentative D call: TRBD1 (5 bases). V was shortened by 8 bases and J by 7 bases, with 11 bases between the two germline ends. There are 11 residues in the CDR3. The V gene's germline CDR1 is MDHEN and CDR2 SYDVKM. The CDR3 DNA reads TGTGCCAGCCGGGGGACTAGTGGCTACACCTTC. Translating it yields CASRGTSGYTF.

This clonotype showed up just a few times. The chain links TRBV29-1 to TRBJ1-2; no firm D call. The CDR3 consists of 16 residues. Germline CDR1 reads SQVTM; CDR2 reads ANQGSEA. Trimming stripped 2 bases from V and 1 base from J, with 17 bases between. Here the CDR3 DNA reads TGCAGCGTTGAAAGAACCAACGGGGTCCTTAACTATGGCTACACCTTC. It codes for CSVERTNGVLNYGYTF.

The sample holds a few counts of this clonotype. This sequence joins TRBV7-7 and TRBJ2-5, with TRBD1 identical over 10 bases. The J call is uncertain, as TRBJ2-1 better fits the DNA end. This CDR3 has 15 residues. Germline V gives CDR1 SSHAT, CDR2 FNYEAQ (reference sequence). This CDR3 is CASSFGTGVGDEQFF. The CDR3 bases are TGTGCCAGCAGCTTTGGGACAGGGGTTGGAGATGAGCAGTTCTTC.

A word on this clonotype: A single base separates this from a much larger clone, so it may be a read error. The chain combines TRBV7-2 with TRBJ2-2; 12 nucleotides line up with TRBD2. With 2 bases clipped from V and 4 bases from J, the junction kept 2 bases outside the gene matches. Germline V gives CDR1 SGHTA, CDR2 FQGNSA. The CDR3 spans 16 residues. CDR3 residues: CASSLSSGGVTGELFF. For the CDR3, the DNA is TGTGCCAGCAGCTTATCTAGCGGGGGGGTCACCGGGGAGCTGTTTTTT.

This clonotype was found a few times. The chain joins TRBV12-3 or TRBV12-4 to TRBJ1-2, with D unresolved. Trimming pared 3 bases from V and 5 bases from J, leaving 13 bases between. The CDR3 totals 14 residues. The CDR3 reads CASSFSDRLYGYTF. CDR3 nucleotide sequence: TGTGCCAGCAGTTTCAGTGACCGGTTATATGGCTACACCTTC.

The rearrangement uses TRBV24-1 and TRBJ2-1; no definite D call. Germline V gene sequence: CDR1 KGHDR, CDR2 SFDVKD. Trimming cost V 5 bases and J 13 bases, with 17 bases left between them. This CDR3 spans 13 amino acids. CDR3 sequence (DNA): TGTGCCACCAGTGCGGCCGGAAAAGAGACCCAGTTCTTC. Amino acids: CATSAAGKETQFF.

In this sample, this clonotype turned up many times. The genes are TRBV6-5 and TRBJ1-2; 7 bases map to TRBD1. The CDR3 is 17 residues long. CDR1 and CDR2 from the germline V gene are MNHEY and SVGAGI. V shed 2 bases and J 1 base; nucleotides not matched to a gene: 10. CDR3 protein: CASSYGDSRSFNYGYTF. CDR3 in DNA: TGTGCCAGCAGTTACGGGGACAGCCGCTCATTTAACTATGGCTACACCTTC.

The gene calls are TRBV20-1 and TRBJ2-1, with D unclear. The CDR3 loop spans 10 amino acids. Germline-derived CDR1 and CDR2 are DFQATT and SNEGSKA (reference sequence). V was trimmed by 6 bases and J by 4 bases, leaving 4 bases between them. The CDR3, as DNA: TGCAGTGCAGGGTACAATGAGCAGTTCTTC. Amino acids: CSAGYNEQFF.

This clonotype was observed a handful of times. The chain has TRBV9 and TRBJ1-2; TRBD1 aligns across 8 bases. From germline, CDR1 is SGDLS and CDR2 YYNGEE. The CDR3 runs 14 residues. The V segment lost 7 bases and the J segment 8 bases; nucleotides outside the gene matches: 13. CDR3 in DNA: TGTGCCAGCGGCCGGCTGGACAGGGATGTGGGCTACACCTTC. Translated, it gives CASGRLDRDVGYTF. The complete variable domain, with remaining parts taken from reference TRBV9 and TRBJ1-2, reads DSGVTQTPKHLITATGQRVTLRCSPRSGDLSVYWYQQSLDQGLQFLIQYYNGEERAKGNILERFSAQQFPDLHSELNLSSLELGDSALYFCASGRLDRDVGYTFGSGTRLTVV.

A few counts support this clonotype. CDR3 protein: CASSYSKLGGYTF. The CDR3 DNA follows: TGTGCCAGCAGTTACTCGAAACTGGGGGGCTACACCTTC. The chain links TRBV6-5 to TRBJ1-2; D is unresolved. From germline, CDR1 is MNHEY and CDR2 SVGAGI. The CDR3 runs 13 residues. Trimming cost V 0 bases and J 8 bases, with 10 bases left between them.

This clonotype has more than one count but fewer than ten. CDR3 residues: CATLAGGRTGELFF. Here the CDR3 DNA reads TGTGCCACATTAGCGGGGGGGCGGACCGGGGAGCTGTTTTTT. This rearrangement joins TRBV28 to TRBJ2-2; 11 bases are a match to TRBD2. Germline CDR1 and CDR2: MDHEN and SYDVKM. Trimming took 10 bases from V and 5 from J; bases not matched to a gene: 6. The CDR3 extends over 14 amino acids.

Ten or more counts support this clonotype. This chain links TRBV12-3 or TRBV12-4 with TRBJ2-5; D perhaps matches TRBD1 (6 bases). The CDR3 spans 14 residues. V was cut by 3 bases and J by 3 bases, with 11 bases left in between. The CDR3 reads CASSFRTAKETQYF. Written as DNA, the CDR3 is TGTGCCAGCAGTTTTCGGACAGCCAAAGAGACCCAGTACTTC.

This clonotype has a handful of counts. This chain links TRBV3-1 with TRBJ2-1, with 8 bases lining up with TRBD2. The CDR3 consists of 17 residues. V dropped 0 bases and J dropped 1; count of bases not matched to a gene: 5. Germline assignment: CDR1 LGHDT and CDR2 YNNKEL (reference sequence). The CDR3 DNA is TGTGCCAGCAGCCAAGATTCGGGCGGGGGGTCCTACAATGAGCAGTTCTTC. Translated: CASSQDSGGGSYNEQFF.

The genes are TRBV5-1 and TRBJ1-4; possible D gene TRBD1, 6 bases. From germline, CDR1 is SGHRS and CDR2 YFSETQ. The V end was cut by 3 bases, the J end by 8 bases, with 17 bases between. This CDR3 is built from 15 residues. CDR3 amino acids: CASSSKGGLEEKLFF. The CDR3, as DNA: TGCGCCAGCAGCTCCAAGGGGGGGCTGGAGGAAAAACTGTTTTTT.

V gene TRBV11-2 combines with J gene TRBJ2-5, with TRBD1 as a possible D gene (6 bases). The germline gives CDR1 SGHAT, CDR2 FQNNGV. The CDR3 consists of 14 residues. V was clipped by 5 bases and J by 8 bases, with 18 bases between them. This chain's CDR3 is CASSQSPGGGTQYF. DNA of the CDR3: TGTGCCAGCAGCCAATCCCCGGGTGGGGGCACCCAGTACTTC.

This clonotype was counted between two and nine times. This rearrangement joins TRBV19 to TRBJ1-3; weak D call: TRBD1 (6 bases). The CDR3 loop spans 14 amino acids. Trimming pared 10 bases from V and 4 bases from J, leaving 17 bases between. Per the germline V gene, CDR1 is LNHDA and CDR2 is SQIVND (reference sequence). The CDR3 reads CATHSRGIGNTIYF. CDR3 nucleotide sequence: TGTGCCACCCACTCGAGGGGGATCGGAAACACCATATATTTT.

This clonotype occurred many times. This sequence joins TRBV7-3 and TRBJ2-1, with D perhaps matching TRBD2 (6 bases). Per germline, CDR1 SGHTA and CDR2 FQGTGA. CDR3 length: 13 residues. The ends were cut back, 6 bases at V and 6 bases at J, with 12 bases in the middle. The CDR3: CASRGLAGNEQFF. DNA of the CDR3: TGTGCCAGCAGGGGACTGGCGGGCAATGAGCAGTTCTTC.

The V gene is TRBV6-2 or TRBV6-3, the J gene TRBJ2-5, with 9 bases matching TRBD1. Trimming cost V 6 bases and J 9 bases; bases outside gene matches: 11. The length of the CDR3 is 14 residues. CDR1 is MNHEY, CDR2 SVGEGT, per germline. The CDR3 nucleotides read TGTGCCAGCAGACCAACAGGGGGCCCACAGGCCCAGTACTTC. This codes for CASRPTGGPQAQYF.

J is TRBJ2-5 and V is TRBV27; possibly TRBD1 for D (6 bases). The J call may be wrong; the DNA end is better matched by TRBJ2-7. This CDR3 spans 13 amino acids. CDR1 is MNHEY and CDR2 is SMNVEV in the germline V gene (reference sequence). CDR3 nucleotide sequence: TGTGCCAGCCGACAGGTGTTGGAACTCGAGCAGTACTTC. It codes for CASRQVLELEQYF.